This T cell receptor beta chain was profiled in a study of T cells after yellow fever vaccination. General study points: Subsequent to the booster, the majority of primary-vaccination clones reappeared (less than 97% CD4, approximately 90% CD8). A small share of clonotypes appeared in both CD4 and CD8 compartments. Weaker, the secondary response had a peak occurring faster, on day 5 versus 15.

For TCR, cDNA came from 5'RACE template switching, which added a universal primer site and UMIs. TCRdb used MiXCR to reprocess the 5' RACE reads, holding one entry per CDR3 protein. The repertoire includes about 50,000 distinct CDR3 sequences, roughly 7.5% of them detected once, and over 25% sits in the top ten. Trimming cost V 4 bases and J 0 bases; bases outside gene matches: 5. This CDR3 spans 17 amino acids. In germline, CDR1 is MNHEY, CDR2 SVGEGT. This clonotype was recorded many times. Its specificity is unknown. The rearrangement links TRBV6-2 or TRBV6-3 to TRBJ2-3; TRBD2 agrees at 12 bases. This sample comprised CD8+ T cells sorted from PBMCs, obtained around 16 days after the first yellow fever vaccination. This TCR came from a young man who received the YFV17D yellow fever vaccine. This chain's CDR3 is CASSSRTSGVSTDTQYF. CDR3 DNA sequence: TGTGCCAGCAGTTCCCGGACTAGCGGGGTTAGCACAGATACGCAGTATTTT.